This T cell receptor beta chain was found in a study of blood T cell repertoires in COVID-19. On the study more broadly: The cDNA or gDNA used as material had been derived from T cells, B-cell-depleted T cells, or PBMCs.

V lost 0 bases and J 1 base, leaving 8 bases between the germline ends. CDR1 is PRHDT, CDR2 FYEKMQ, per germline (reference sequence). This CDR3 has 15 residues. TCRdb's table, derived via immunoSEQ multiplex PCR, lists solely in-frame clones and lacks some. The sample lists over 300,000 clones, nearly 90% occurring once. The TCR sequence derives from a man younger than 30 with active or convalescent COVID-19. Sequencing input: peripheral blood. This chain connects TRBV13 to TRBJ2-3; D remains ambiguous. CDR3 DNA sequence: TGTGCCAGCAGCTTAGGGACTGCCCGCACAGATACGCAGTATTTT. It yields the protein CASSLGTARTDTQYF.